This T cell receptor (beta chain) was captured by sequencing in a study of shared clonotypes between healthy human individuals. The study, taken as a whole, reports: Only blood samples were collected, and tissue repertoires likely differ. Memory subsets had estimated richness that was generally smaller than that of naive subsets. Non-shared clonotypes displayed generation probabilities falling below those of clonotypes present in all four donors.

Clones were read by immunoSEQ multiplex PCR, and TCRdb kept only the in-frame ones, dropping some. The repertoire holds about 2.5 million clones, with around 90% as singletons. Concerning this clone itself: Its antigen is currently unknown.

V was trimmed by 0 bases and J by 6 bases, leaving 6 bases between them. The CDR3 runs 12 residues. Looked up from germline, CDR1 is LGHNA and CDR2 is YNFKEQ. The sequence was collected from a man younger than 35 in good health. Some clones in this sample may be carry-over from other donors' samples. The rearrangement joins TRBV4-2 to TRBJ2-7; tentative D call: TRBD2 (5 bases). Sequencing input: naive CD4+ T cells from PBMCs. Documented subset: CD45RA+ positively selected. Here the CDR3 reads CASSQEEGEQYF. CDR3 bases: TGTGCCAGCAGCCAAGAAGAGGGCGAGCAGTACTTC.